A single sample gave rise to the 29 T cell receptor beta chains below, sequenced in a study of vaccination effects on CD4 cells after COVID-19. Measured with immunoSEQ multiplex PCR; TCRdb has only the in-frame clones, and not every one. The sample contains around 66,000 clones, around two thirds of which appear only once. Upon completion of about ten days in culture, CD4+ T cells were isolated. Everyone in the study got two shots of either the BNT162b2 or mRNA-1273 vaccine. Their specific antigens are unknown. Sequences were derived from CD4+ T cells from PBMCs cultured without peptide, sampled after COVID-19 vaccination. These receptors all stem from a human donor who received a COVID-19 vaccine.

Here the CDR3 reads CASSYLGGYTGELFF. The CDR3, as DNA: TGTGCCAGCAGTTATCTCGGGGGCTACACCGGGGAGCTGTTTTTT. The chain recombines TRBV6-2 or TRBV6-3 with TRBJ2-2; D could derive from TRBD1 or TRBD2 (6 bases each). The CDR3 extends over 15 amino acids. Germline V CDR1 and CDR2: MNHEY, SVGEGT. Trimming stripped 3 bases from V and 3 bases from J, with 11 bases between.

The chain is built from TRBV12-3 or TRBV12-4 and TRBJ1-1; D is unclear. The CDR3 covers 13 residues. Between the trimmed V and J ends, which lost 6 bases and 2 bases, there was a span of 10 bases. CDR3 nucleotides: TGTGCCAGCAGAATCGGCCCAAACACTGAAGCTTTCTTT. Its translation: CASRIGPNTEAFF.

The V and J genes are TRBV4-1 and TRBJ2-1, with D possibly matching TRBD1 (5 bases). In germline, CDR1 is MGHRA, CDR2 YSYEKL. The CDR3 totals 17 residues. Deletions cut 4 bases from V and 2 bases from J, with 18 bases between. The CDR3 coding sequence is TGCGCCAGCAGCCGGACCAAGACAGCTTCCCCCTACAATGAGCAGTTCTTC. It translates to CASSRTKTASPYNEQFF.

This chain connects TRBV7-2 to TRBJ2-2; 7 bases are a match to TRBD1. The CDR3 extends over 14 amino acids. CDR1 SGHTA and CDR2 FQGNSA come from the germline V gene. V gave up 6 bases and J gave up 2 bases; unmatched junction bases: 3. CDR3 in amino acids: CASSRQGNTGELFF. The CDR3 DNA is TGTGCCAGCAGTAGACAGGGAAACACCGGGGAGCTGTTTTTT.

V is TRBV5-5 and J is TRBJ2-7, with 8 bases aligning to TRBD2. The CDR3 contains 16 residues. The germline gives CDR1 SGHKS, CDR2 YYEKEE (reference sequence). V gave up 4 bases and J gave up 1 base; unmatched junction bases: 10. The CDR3 loop is CASSPRLAGYSYEQYV. The CDR3 DNA sequence: TGTGCCAGCAGCCCTCGCCTAGCGGGTTATTCCTACGAGCAGTACGTC.

This clone was counted only a few times. The chain recombines TRBV18 with TRBJ1-2; a weak D match, TRBD1 (5 bases). The germline gives CDR1 KGHSH, CDR2 LQKENI. Trimming removed 3 bases from V and 1 base from J, with 9 bases in between. CDR3 length: 14 amino acids. This CDR3 reads CASSPTTDNYGYTF. The CDR3 DNA reads as TGTGCCAGCTCACCCACGACAGATAACTATGGCTACACCTTC.

The chain employs TRBV2 and TRBJ2-1, with 10 bases fitting TRBD2. CDR1 is SNHLY and CDR2 is FYNNEI in the germline V gene. The CDR3 length is 14 residues. The V gene end was trimmed by 11 bases and the J gene end by 7 bases; junction bases not matched to a gene: 11. The chain's CDR3 is CACHSSGGGNEQFF. In nucleotides, the CDR3 is TGTGCCTGCCACTCTAGCGGGGGTGGGAATGAGCAGTTCTTC.

The chain employs TRBV5-1 and TRBJ1-2; D unresolved. This CDR3 has 14 residues. V lost 0 bases and J 6 bases, leaving 12 bases between the germline ends. Looked up from germline, CDR1 is SGHRS and CDR2 is YFSETQ. The CDR3 nucleotides read TGCGCCAGCAGCTTGGCAGGTCGCCCGGATGGCTACACCTTC. Protein: CASSLAGRPDGYTF.

The chain links TRBV11-1 to TRBJ1-5; D unclear. The germline CDR1 and CDR2 sequences are SGHAT and FQDESV (reference sequence). The CDR3 loop spans 13 amino acids. Between the trimmed V and J ends, which lost 1 base and 3 bases, there was a span of 4 bases. CDR3 region: CASSLGNNQPQHF. CDR3 DNA: TGTGCCAGCAGCTTAGGGAACAATCAGCCCCAGCATTTT. The full variable domain, its missing parts supplied by reference TRBV11-1 and TRBJ1-5, is EAEVAQSPRYKITEKSQAVAFWCDPISGHATLYWYRQILGQGPELLVQFQDESVVDDSQLPKDRFSAERLKGVDSTLKIQPAELGDSAMYLCASSLGNNQPQHFGDGTRLSIL.

This clone was picked up a small number of times. The chain carries TRBV5-1 and TRBJ2-1, with 10 bases identical to TRBD1. The trim removed 2 bases at V and 10 bases at J, leaving 6 bases unmatched. The germline gives CDR1 SGHRS, CDR2 YFSETQ. This CDR3 region has 14 residues. In DNA form, the CDR3 reads TGCGCCAGCAGCTTCAAGGACAGGGGGGGCGAGCAGTTCTTC. Translated: CASSFKDRGGEQFF.

J is TRBJ2-7 and V is TRBV24-1; D gene unclear. Trimming took off 5 bases at V and 7 bases at J, with 8 bases between the two ends. The CDR3 has 11 residues. Germline assignment: CDR1 KGHDR and CDR2 SFDVKD. CDR3: CATSGWGEQYV. The CDR3 coding sequence is TGTGCCACCAGTGGATGGGGAGAGCAGTACGTC.

The gene calls are TRBV19 and TRBJ1-6; TRBD1 matches at 9 bases. The germline V gene has CDR1 LNHDA and CDR2 SQIVND (reference sequence). CDR3 length: 16 residues. V lost 6 bases and J lost 6; bases outside the gene matches: 9. CDR3 region: CASRNDRDRVNSPLHF. The DNA for the CDR3 is TGTGCCAGTAGAAACGATCGGGACAGGGTTAATTCACCCCTCCACTTT.

This sequence joins TRBV5-1 and TRBJ2-1; D uncertain. The CDR3 loop spans 13 amino acids. Germline V gene data show CDR1 as SGHRS and CDR2 as YFSETQ. Trimming shortened V by 0 bases and J by 10 bases, and 11 bases separated the two germline ends. The CDR3 region is CASSLVQVREQFF. The CDR3 region has the DNA TGCGCCAGCAGCTTGGTTCAGGTTAGGGAGCAGTTCTTC.

This clone was seen only a few times. The J gene is TRBJ2-2, the V gene TRBV5-1; 11 positions agree with TRBD2. The CDR3 runs to 16 residues. V lost 4 bases, J lost 2 bases, and 4 bases stayed unmatched. Looked up from germline, CDR1 is SGHRS and CDR2 is YFSETQ. The CDR3 DNA reads as TGCGCCAGCAGCCCCACTAGCGGGGGTAACACCGGGGAGCTGTTTTTT. This translates into CASSPTSGGNTGELFF.

J is TRBJ1-1 and V is TRBV28; unclear D gene. This CDR3 has 13 amino acids. Per germline, CDR1 MDHEN and CDR2 SYDVKM. With 8 bases removed from V and 1 base from J, the gap between germline ends came to 11 bases. The CDR3 protein is CASVRAGNTEAFF. The CDR3 bases are TGTGCCAGCGTTAGGGCAGGGAACACTGAAGCTTTCTTT.

The rearrangement joins TRBV30 to TRBJ2-1; no clear D gene. The CDR3 consists of 14 residues. The V gene's germline CDR1 is GTSNPN and CDR2 SVGIG (reference sequence). V lost 3 bases and J 3 bases, leaving 12 bases between the germline ends. The CDR3 DNA sequence: TGTGCCTGGAGACCCGACACCGACTACAATGAGCAGTTCTTC. Protein sequence: CAWRPDTDYNEQFF. The entire variable domain, with the rest obtained from reference TRBV30 and TRBJ2-1, is as follows: SQTIHQWPATLVQPVGSPLSLECTVEGTSNPNLYWYRQAAGRGLQLLFYSVGIGQISSEVPQNLSASRPQDRQFILSSKKLLLSDSGFYLCAWRPDTDYNEQFFGPGTRLTVL.

The CDR3 loop is CASSQGWTSRSTDTQYF. Here the CDR3 DNA reads TGCGCCAGCAGCCAAGGGTGGACTAGCAGAAGCACAGATACGCAGTATTTT. The J gene is TRBJ2-3, the V gene TRBV4-1; 8 bases align to TRBD2. Germline V gene lookup returns CDR1 MGHRA and CDR2 YSYEKL. This CDR3 contains 17 residues. V lost 1 base and J lost 0; bases outside the gene matches: 6.

The chain carries TRBV24-1 and TRBJ2-3; the match to TRBD2 covers 8 bases. This CDR3 contains 13 residues. With V trimmed by 9 bases and J by 7 bases, 8 bases remained unmatched. Looked up from germline, CDR1 is KGHDR and CDR2 is SFDVKD. The CDR3 region has the DNA TGTGCCACCGGGGTGGCGGGGGGAAATACGCAGTATTTT. Translating it yields CATGVAGGNTQYF.

The V call is TRBV6-5, the J call TRBJ2-1, with 7 bases fitting TRBD1. Germline CDR1 and CDR2: MNHEY and SVGAGI. The CDR3 totals 16 residues. Trimming at V came to 4 bases and at J to 3 bases, leaving 9 bases not matched to a gene. CDR3 DNA: TGTGCCAGCAGTTCAACAGGGGCAAGCGGCTACAATGAGCAGTTCTTC. Amino acids: CASSSTGASGYNEQFF.

This clone has only one observation. This chain connects TRBV7-2 to TRBJ1-3, with D possibly being TRBD1 (6 bases). V shed 1 base and J shed 0 bases, with 10 bases lying between them. Germline CDR1 SGHTA, CDR2 FQGNSA. The CDR3 loop spans 16 amino acids. Here the CDR3 reads CASSLEGDISGNTIYF. In DNA, the CDR3 is TGTGCCAGCAGCTTAGAGGGGGACATCTCTGGAAACACCATATATTTT.

The gene calls are TRBV18 and TRBJ1-3; D uncertain. CDR3 length equals 13 residues. Germline CDR1 is KGHSH and CDR2 is LQKENI. V was trimmed by 3 bases and J by 8 bases, leaving 11 bases between them. The chain's CDR3 is CASSPPSWDTIYF. DNA of the CDR3: TGTGCCAGCTCACCGCCCTCTTGGGACACCATATATTTT.

V is TRBV5-1 and J is TRBJ2-5; D not certain. Trimming took off 6 bases at V and 3 bases at J, with 6 bases between the two ends. Germline CDR1 reads SGHRS; CDR2 reads YFSETQ. The CDR3 totals 11 residues. CDR3 protein: CASKNEETQYF. The DNA for the CDR3 is TGCGCCAGCAAAAATGAAGAGACCCAGTACTTC.

The chain uses TRBV30 and TRBJ1-1; D not resolved. The germline V gene encodes CDR1 GTSNPN and CDR2 SVGIG (reference sequence). Trimming removed 5 bases at V and 2 bases at J, with 12 bases between. The CDR3 spans 13 residues. The chain's CDR3 is CAWHRGPNTEAFF. CDR3 coding DNA: TGTGCCTGGCACAGAGGACCTAACACTGAAGCTTTCTTT.

This chain uses TRBV6-6 with TRBJ1-6; 10 positions match TRBD1. V lost 6 bases, J lost 10 bases, and 12 bases stayed unmatched. This CDR3 contains 16 residues. Germline V gene sequence: CDR1 MNHNY, CDR2 SVGAGI (reference sequence). The CDR3 here is CASRQLGQGSHSPLHF. The DNA of the CDR3 is TGTGCCAGCAGACAACTGGGACAGGGGAGTCACTCACCCCTCCACTTT.

This chain uses TRBV6-5 with TRBJ1-4, with 8 bases lining up with TRBD1. CDR3 size: 14 residues. The germline V gene has CDR1 MNHEY and CDR2 SVGAGI. Trimming cost V 5 bases and J 10 bases; bases outside gene matches: 9. Written as DNA, the CDR3 is TGTGCCAGCAGTCAGGACAGGGATCGTACAAAACTGTTTTTT. Translation: CASSQDRDRTKLFF.

Only a few counts were recorded for this clone. The CDR3 spells CASSEGTVNQPQHF. The CDR3 coding sequence is TGTGCCAGCAGCGAGGGGACAGTCAATCAGCCCCAGCATTTT. This chain links TRBV9 with TRBJ1-5; TRBD1 aligns across 7 bases. This CDR3 spans 14 amino acids. Germline CDR1 is SGDLS and CDR2 is YYNGEE. After removal of 3 bases from V and 3 bases from J, the junction contained 3 bases not matched to a gene. The full variable domain, completed using reference TRBV9 and TRBJ1-5, is DSGVTQTPKHLITATGQRVTLRCSPRSGDLSVYWYQQSLDQGLQFLIQYYNGEERAKGNILERFSAQQFPDLHSELNLSSLELGDSALYFCASSEGTVNQPQHFGDGTRLSIL.

This chain uses TRBV7-2 with TRBJ1-2; D possibly corresponds to TRBD1 (5 bases). The V gene's germline CDR1 is SGHTA and CDR2 FQGNSA. The CDR3 length is 14 residues. Trimming left V 3 bases short and J 2 bases short, with 10 bases between. The chain's CDR3 is CASSLQGSNYGYTF. The DNA of the CDR3 is TGTGCCAGCAGCTTGCAGGGTTCCAACTATGGCTACACCTTC. The full variable domain, rest sourced from reference TRBV7-2 and TRBJ1-2, is GAGVSQSPSNKVTEKGKDVELRCDPISGHTALYWYRQSLGQGLEFLIYFQGNSAPDKSGLPSDRFSAERTGGSVSTLTIQRTQQEDSAVYLCASSLQGSNYGYTFGSGTRLTVV.

The J gene is TRBJ2-7, the V gene TRBV5-6, with D hard to call. V gave up 4 bases and J gave up 0 bases, with 17 bases separating them. This CDR3 comprises 16 residues. CDR1 is SGHDT and CDR2 is YYEEEE in the germline V gene. The CDR3 region has the DNA TGTGCCAGCAGCCCCCGCGGCGCGGCCGGCTCCTACGAGCAGTACGTC. Its protein is CASSPRGAAGSYEQYV.

The genes are TRBV5-1 and TRBJ1-3; 8 positions agree with TRBD1. The CDR3 length is 15 residues. Per the germline V gene, CDR1 is SGHRS and CDR2 is YFSETQ. The V gene end was trimmed by 3 bases and the J gene end by 4 bases; junction bases not matched to a gene: 6. CDR3 loop: CASSSTGVSGNTIYF. For the CDR3, the DNA is TGCGCCAGCAGCTCGACAGGGGTCTCGGGAAACACCATATATTTT.